These 4 T cell receptor beta chains originate from one sample sequenced in a study of shared clonotypes between healthy human individuals. Clones were read by immunoSEQ multiplex PCR, and TCRdb kept only the in-frame ones, dropping some. Of some 1.5 million clones in the sample, under 99% were seen once. Sequencing was carried out using naive CD4+ T cells sorted from blood. Subset of the sample: CD45RA+ positively selected. These receptors were obtained from a man aged 25 to 40 in good health.

This clone was seen just once. This rearrangement joins TRBV5-1 to TRBJ2-3, with D perhaps matching TRBD1 (6 bases). Trimming shortened V by 4 bases and J by 1 base, and 16 bases separated the two germline ends. The CDR3 consists of 16 residues. Germline V CDR1 and CDR2: SGHRS, YFSETQ. The CDR3 spells CASSQQGTPGTDTQYF. DNA of the CDR3: TGCGCCAGCAGCCAGCAGGGGACGCCAGGCACAGATACGCAGTATTTT.

The sample holds one count of this clone. The V and J genes are TRBV11-3 and TRBJ2-5; 8 positions match TRBD2. The CDR3 is 14 residues long. The V segment lost 5 bases and the J segment 5 bases; nucleotides outside the gene matches: 7. Germline CDR1 and CDR2: SGHNT and YENEEA. The DNA of the CDR3 is TGTGCCAGCAGCCACCAGACTAGCGCCGAGACCCAGTACTTC. Its translation is CASSHQTSAETQYF.

The V call is TRBV5-1, the J call TRBJ2-1, with 10 bases lining up with TRBD2. The CDR3 loop spans 14 amino acids. Trimming cost V 3 bases and J 8 bases; bases outside gene matches: 5. Germline V gene lookup returns CDR1 SGHRS and CDR2 YFSETQ. The CDR3 nucleotides read TGCGCCAGCAGCTACGCTAGCGGGAGCTATGAGCAGTTCTTC. Encoded protein: CASSYASGSYEQFF.

The chain combines TRBV7-8 with TRBJ1-3; D remains ambiguous. Germline assignment: CDR1 SGHVS and CDR2 FQNEAQ. Trimming removed 2 bases at V and 4 bases at J, with 18 bases between. The CDR3 is made up of 17 amino acids. CDR3 in DNA: TGTGCCAGCAGCTTATCCCTAATCACATTGTTCGGAAACACCATATATTTT. Its translation: CASSLSLITLFGNTIYF.